This TCR beta chain was captured by sequencing in a study of T cells expressing NK-cell markers (dated by TCRdb to 2020 to 2021). With regard to the full study: Three sorted T-cell subsets (CD3+CD56+NKG2C+, CD3+CD56+NKG2C- and CD3+CD56-NKG2C+) from roughly 8 donors had their TCR beta-chain repertoires profiled. Randomly selected healthy volunteers, three men and five women, were used as the eight sequenced donors. Sequencing of the libraries produced 2 x 150 bp reads on Illumina HiSeq 2000/2500, MiSeq or NextSeq. Seven of the eight sequenced donors were HCMV-seropositive and one was HCMV-seronegative.

The sequencer listed for this sample is Illumina HiSeq 2000. TCR beta cDNA libraries were made by 5'RACE template switching that added a universal primer site and unique molecular identifiers. cDNA synthesis was primed from the TCR beta constant segment and was followed by two successive PCR amplification steps. The original methods were these. MIGEC handled demultiplexing of the reads and grouping by UMI, while MiTCR was used to assemble and quantify clonotypes. To exclude erroneous sequences, only TCR cDNA sequences supported by at least two reads were retained. The tcR package was used for downstream repertoire analysis, with clonotypes matched between fractions based on CDR3 nucleotide sequence plus V segment. VDJmatch was used to annotate antigen specificity against VDJdb, with one amino acid substitution in CDR3 allowed. TCRdb reprocessed the reads, and each CDR3 protein sequence is entered once, without DNA. Clone size and V and J calls follow TCRdb, not the original study. The table of this sample itemizes roughly 390,000 distinct CDR3 sequences. The ten largest clones take up around 11% of the sample.

A commercial ELISA kit detecting HCMV-specific IgG in serum was used to determine HCMV serostatus. Peripheral blood mononuclear cells were isolated from blood by Ficoll density gradient centrifugation. Taken from cysteine to phenylalanine, the CDR3 has 13 residues. No DNA has been recorded. CDR1 and CDR2, per the germline V gene, are SGHTA and FQGNSA. General findings and caveats noted by the study authors: Whether the expanded NKG2C-expressing T cell clones were specific for HCMV antigens remained unclear. Those dominant clonotypes were again the most abundant among CD3+CD56-NKG2C+ cells in a few donors, at about 28.3-65%. For several donors, the dominant CD3+CD56+NKG2C+ clonotypes were among the top 10 CD8+ clonotypes and accounted for about 1.0-7.5% of CD8+ T cells.

As regards this clonotype: No cognate antigen has been identified for it.

Sequences were obtained from blood T cells: a sorted CD56 or NKG2C T cell subset, CD4+ or CD8+ T cells, or bulk PBMC T cells (not recorded which). The TCR was taken from a woman between 45 and 60 years old in good health. Donor details come from another sample of the same person, matched by shared clones. The chain was built from TRBV7-2 and TRBJ2-5; TCRdb lists TRBD2, though no DNA is available to test this call. CDR3 region: CASSFTGRETQYF.